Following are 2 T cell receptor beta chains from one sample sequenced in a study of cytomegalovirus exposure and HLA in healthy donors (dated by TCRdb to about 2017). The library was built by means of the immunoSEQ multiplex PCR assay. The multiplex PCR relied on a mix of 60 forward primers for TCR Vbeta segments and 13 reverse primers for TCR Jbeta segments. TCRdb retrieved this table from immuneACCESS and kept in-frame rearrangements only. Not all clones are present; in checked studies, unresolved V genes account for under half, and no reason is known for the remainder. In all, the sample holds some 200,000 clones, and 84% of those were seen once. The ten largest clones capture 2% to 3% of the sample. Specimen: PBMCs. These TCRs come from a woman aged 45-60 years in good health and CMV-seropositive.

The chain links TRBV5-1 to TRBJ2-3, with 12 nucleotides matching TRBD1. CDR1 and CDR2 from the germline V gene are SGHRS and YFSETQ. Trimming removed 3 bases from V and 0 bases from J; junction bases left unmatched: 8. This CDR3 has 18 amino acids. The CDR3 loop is CASSYRDRGLGSTDTQYF. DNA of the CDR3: TGCGCCAGCAGCTACCGGGACAGGGGGCTGGGCAGCACAGATACGCAGTATTTT.

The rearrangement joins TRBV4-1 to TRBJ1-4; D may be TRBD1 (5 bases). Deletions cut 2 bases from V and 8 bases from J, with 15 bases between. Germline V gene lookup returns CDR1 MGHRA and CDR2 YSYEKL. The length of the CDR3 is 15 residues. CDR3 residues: CASSQSGRGEEKLFF. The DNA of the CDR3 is TGCGCCAGCAGCCAATCAGGCCGGGGGGAAGAAAAACTGTTTTTT.